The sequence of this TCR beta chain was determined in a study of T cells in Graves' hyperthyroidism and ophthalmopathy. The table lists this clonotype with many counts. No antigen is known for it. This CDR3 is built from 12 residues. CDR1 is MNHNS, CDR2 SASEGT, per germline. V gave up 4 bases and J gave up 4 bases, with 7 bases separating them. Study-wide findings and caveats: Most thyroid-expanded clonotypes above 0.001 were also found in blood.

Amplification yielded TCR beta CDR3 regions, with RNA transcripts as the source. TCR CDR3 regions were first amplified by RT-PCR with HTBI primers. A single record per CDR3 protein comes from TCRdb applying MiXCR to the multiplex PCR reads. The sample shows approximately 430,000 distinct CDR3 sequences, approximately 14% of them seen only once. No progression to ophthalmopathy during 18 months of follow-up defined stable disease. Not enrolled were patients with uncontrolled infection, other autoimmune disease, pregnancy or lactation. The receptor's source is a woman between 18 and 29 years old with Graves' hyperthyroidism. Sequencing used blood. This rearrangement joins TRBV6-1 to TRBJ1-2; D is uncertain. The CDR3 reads CASSGSGYGYTF. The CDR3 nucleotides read TGTGCCAGCAGTGGGTCAGGCTATGGCTACACCTTC.